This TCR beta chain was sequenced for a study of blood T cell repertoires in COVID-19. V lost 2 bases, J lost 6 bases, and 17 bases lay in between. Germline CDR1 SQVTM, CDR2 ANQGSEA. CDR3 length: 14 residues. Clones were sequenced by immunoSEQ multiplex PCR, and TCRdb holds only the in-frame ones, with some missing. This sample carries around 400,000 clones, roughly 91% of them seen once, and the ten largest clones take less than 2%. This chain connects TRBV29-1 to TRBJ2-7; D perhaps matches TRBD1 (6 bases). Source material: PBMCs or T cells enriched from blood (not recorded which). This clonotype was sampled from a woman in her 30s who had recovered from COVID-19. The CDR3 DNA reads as TGCAGCGTTGAAACGACAGGTAGTACGGGCGAGCAGTACTTC. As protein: CSVETTGSTGEQYF.